This T cell receptor beta chain derives from a study of blood T cell repertoires in COVID-19. Study details: In each case, the material was cDNA or gDNA derived from T cells, B-cell-depleted T cells, or PBMCs.

The repertoire was sequenced with immunoSEQ multiplex PCR; TCRdb's copy has only in-frame clones and lacks some. The sample lists under 200,000 clones, about 80% occurring once. The receptor was derived from a human donor with acute or convalescent COVID-19. The donor label of this sample is uncertain. Sequencing used peripheral blood.

In DNA form, the CDR3 reads TGTGCCAGCAGCTCCCTGAACAGGGCCCCTACCTACGAGCAGTACTTC. This gives the protein CASSSLNRAPTYEQYF. The chain combines TRBV11-2 with TRBJ2-7; D may be TRBD1 (6 bases). This CDR3 contains 16 residues. CDR1 and CDR2 (germline): SGHAT, FQNNGV. V was trimmed by 4 bases and J by 2 bases, leaving 18 bases between them.